The T cell receptor (beta chain) described here comes from a study of response to subunit inactivated influenza vaccine. The study, taken as a whole, reports: The authors suggested that every seasonal influenza vaccination recruits few new T cells.

Details on this clonotype: As yet, its antigen is unknown.

The CDR3 spans 15 residues. CDR1 MNHEY and CDR2 SVGEGT come from the germline V gene. Trimming shortened V by 2 bases and J by 5 bases, and 15 bases separated the two germline ends. TCRdb processed the RT-PCR reads anew with MiXCR; each CDR3 protein has one entry. The sample lists some 640,000 distinct CDR3 sequences, 11% to 15% occurring once. The receptor's source is a man aged 50 to 59 who received an inactivated influenza vaccine. Here the sequenced sample was PBMCs from blood, taken roughly 2 weeks before vaccination. The chain combines TRBV6-2 or TRBV6-3 with TRBJ2-5; maybe TRBD1 (5 bases). This CDR3 is CASSYDRGLGETQYF. In nucleotides, the CDR3 is TGTGCCAGCAGTTACGACAGAGGCTTGGGGGAGACCCAGTACTTC.